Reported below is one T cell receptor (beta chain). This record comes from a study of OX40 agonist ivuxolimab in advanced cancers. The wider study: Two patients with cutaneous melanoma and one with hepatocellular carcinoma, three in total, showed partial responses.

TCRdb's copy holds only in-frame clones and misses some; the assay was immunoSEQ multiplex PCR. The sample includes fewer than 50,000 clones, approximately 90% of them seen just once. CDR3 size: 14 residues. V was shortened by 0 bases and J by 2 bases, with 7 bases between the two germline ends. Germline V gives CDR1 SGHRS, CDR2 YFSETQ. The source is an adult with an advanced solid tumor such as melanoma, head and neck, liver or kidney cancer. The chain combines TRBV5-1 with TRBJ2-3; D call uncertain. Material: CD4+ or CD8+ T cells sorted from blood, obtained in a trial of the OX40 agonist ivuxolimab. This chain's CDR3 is CASSLVGVTDTQYF. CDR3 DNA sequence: TGCGCCAGCAGCTTGGTTGGGGTCACAGATACGCAGTATTTT. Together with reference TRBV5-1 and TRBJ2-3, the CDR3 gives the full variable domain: KAGVTQTPRYLIKTRGQQVTLSCSPISGHRSVSWYQQTPGQGLQFLFEYFSETQRNKGNFPGRFSGRQFSNSRSEMNVSTLELGDSALYLCASSLVGVTDTQYFGPGTRLTVL.